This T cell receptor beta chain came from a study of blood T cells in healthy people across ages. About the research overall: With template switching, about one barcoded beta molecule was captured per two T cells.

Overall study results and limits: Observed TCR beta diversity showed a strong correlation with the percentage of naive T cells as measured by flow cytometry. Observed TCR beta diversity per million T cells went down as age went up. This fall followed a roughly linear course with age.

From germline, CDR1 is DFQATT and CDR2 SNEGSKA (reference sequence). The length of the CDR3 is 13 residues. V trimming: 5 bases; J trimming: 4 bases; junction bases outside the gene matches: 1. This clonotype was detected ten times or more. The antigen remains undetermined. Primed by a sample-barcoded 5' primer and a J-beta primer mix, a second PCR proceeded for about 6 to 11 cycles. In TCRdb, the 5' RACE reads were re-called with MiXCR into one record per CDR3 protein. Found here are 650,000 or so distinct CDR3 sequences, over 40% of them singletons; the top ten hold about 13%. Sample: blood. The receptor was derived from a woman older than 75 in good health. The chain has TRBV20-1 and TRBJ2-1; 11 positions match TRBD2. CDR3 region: CSAPSGGYNEQFF. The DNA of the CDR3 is TGCAGTGCTCCTAGCGGGGGGTACAATGAGCAGTTCTTC.